This entry features one TCR beta chain sequence. This record belongs to a study of T cells and Merkel cell carcinoma outcomes. The CDR3 is 15 residues long. With 2 bases removed from V and 8 bases from J, the gap between germline ends came to 19 bases. The germline CDR1 and CDR2 sequences are SGDLS and YYNGEE. The data were produced by immunoSEQ multiplex PCR, yet TCRdb's version contains in-frame clones alone and is incomplete. The table records about 19,000 clones, roughly 87% of them present only once. This receptor was obtained from a human donor with Merkel cell carcinoma. The V call is TRBV9, the J call TRBJ1-1; D gene ambiguous. Material: tumor tissue from Merkel cell carcinoma. CDR3: CASSVFSPSTGEAFF. The DNA of the CDR3 is TGTGCCAGCAGCGTTTTTTCACCATCGACGGGCGAAGCTTTCTTT.